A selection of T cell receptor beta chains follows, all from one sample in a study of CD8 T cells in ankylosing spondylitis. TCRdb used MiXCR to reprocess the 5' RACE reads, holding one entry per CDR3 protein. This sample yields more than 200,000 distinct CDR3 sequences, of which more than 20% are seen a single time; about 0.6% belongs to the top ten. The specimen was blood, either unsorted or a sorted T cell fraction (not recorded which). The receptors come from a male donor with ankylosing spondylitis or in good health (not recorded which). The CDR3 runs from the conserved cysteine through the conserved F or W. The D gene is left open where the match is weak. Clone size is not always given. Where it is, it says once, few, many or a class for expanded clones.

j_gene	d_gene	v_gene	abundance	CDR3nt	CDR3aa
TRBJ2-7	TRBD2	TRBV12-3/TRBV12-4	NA	TGTGCCAGCAGCCCCCGGGGGGGGGCCCAATCCTACGAGCAGTACTTC	CASSPRGGAQSYEQYF
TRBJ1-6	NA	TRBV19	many	TGTGCCAGTAGTTCCGGGACCAATTCACCCCTCCACTTT	CASSSGTNSPLHF
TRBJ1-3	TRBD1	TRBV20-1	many	TGCAGTGCCAGTCCCTGGACAGGGTCTGGAAACACCATATATTTT	CSASPWTGSGNTIYF
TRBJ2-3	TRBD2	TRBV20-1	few	TGCAGTGCTAGACTAGCGGGGGGGCCGGCAGATACGCAGTATTTT	CSARLAGGPADTQYF
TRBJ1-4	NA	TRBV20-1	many	TGCAGTGCTAGAATCCCGGGGGGGGAAAAACTGTTTTTT	CSARIPGGEKLFF
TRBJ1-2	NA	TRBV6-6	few	TGTGCCAGCAGTTACGCGGAGGGAAGGGGCTACACCTTC	CASSYAEGRGYTF
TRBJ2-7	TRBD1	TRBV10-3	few	TGTGCCACCTCCCGGGACAGGGACGAGCAGTACTTC	CATSRDRDEQYF
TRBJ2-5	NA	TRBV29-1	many	TGCAGCGTTGGCTTTGGGGGGCATGGCGAGACCCAGTACTTC	CSVGFGGHGETQYF
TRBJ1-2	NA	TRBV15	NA	TGTGCCACCAGCACAAACCGGGAGAATGGCTACACCTTC	CATSTNRENGYTF
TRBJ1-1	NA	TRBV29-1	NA	TGCAGCGTTGAACGGGCTTTCTTT	CSVERAFF
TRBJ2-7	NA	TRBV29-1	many	TGCAGCGTGTCAAGGGGGGCCAGCGAGCAGTACTTC	CSVSRGASEQYF
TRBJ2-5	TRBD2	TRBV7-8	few	TGTGCCAGCAGTAAAGGGAGGGCAGTCCAAGAGACCCAGTACTTC	CASSKGRAVQETQYF
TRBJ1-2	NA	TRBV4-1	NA	TGCGCCAGCAGCCAAGATCAGGGGTCTGGTGGCTACACCTTC	CASSQDQGSGGYTF
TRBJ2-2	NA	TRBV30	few	TGTGCCTGGAGTGAGGGCCGACCTAGTAACACCGGGGAGCTGTTTTTT	CAWSEGRPSNTGELFF
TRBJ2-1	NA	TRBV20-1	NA	TGCAGTGCGGCCGGGAGTATCTACAATGAGCAGTTCTTC	CSAAGSIYNEQFF
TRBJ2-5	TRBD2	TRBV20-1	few	TGCAGTGCCGGTGGACTAGCGGGGCGAGAGACCCAGTACTTC	CSAGGLAGRETQYF
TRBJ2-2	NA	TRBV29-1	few	TGCAGCGTTCTTGGGCCTTCCCACGCCGGGGAGCTGTTTTTT	CSVLGPSHAGELFF
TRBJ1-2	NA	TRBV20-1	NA	TGCAGTGCTAGAGAGCCCACCGGATTGACTAACTATGGCTACACCTTC	CSAREPTGLTNYGYTF
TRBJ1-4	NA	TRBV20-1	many	TGCAGTGCTACCCGGGAGGCTGAAAAACTGTTTTTT	CSATREAEKLFF
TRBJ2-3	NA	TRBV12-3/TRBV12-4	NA	TGTGCCAGCAGACCCCGGGACCGAACAGATACGCAGTATTTT	CASRPRDRTDTQYF
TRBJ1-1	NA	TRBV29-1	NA	TGCAGCGTTGCATTCTTGGGGGCTGAAGCTTTCTTT	CSVAFLGAEAFF
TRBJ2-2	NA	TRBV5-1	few	TGCGCCAGCAAAGGGGGAATCACGGACACCGGGGAGCTGTTTTTT	CASKGGITDTGELFF
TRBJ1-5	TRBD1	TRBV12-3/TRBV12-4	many	TGTGCCAGCAGTTCGGCGGACAGGGCCAGGGATCAGCCCCAGCATTTT	CASSSADRARDQPQHF
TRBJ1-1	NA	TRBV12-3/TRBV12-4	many	TGTGCCAGCAGTTTAGGGCCACCTTTCTTT	CASSLGPPFF
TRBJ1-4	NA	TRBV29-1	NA	TGCAGCGTTGTTTTCGTTTGGGGTGAAAAACTGTTTTTT	CSVVFVWGEKLFF
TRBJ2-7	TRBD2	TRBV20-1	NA	TGCAGTGGAAAGGGACTAGCGGGGCTCTACGAGCAGTACTTC	CSGKGLAGLYEQYF
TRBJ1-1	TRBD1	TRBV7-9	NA	TGTGCCAGCAACCTCGGACAGGGGGCGAAAGAAGCTTTCTTT	CASNLGQGAKEAFF
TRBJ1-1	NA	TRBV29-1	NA	TGCAGCGTTTTTCGGGGGGCCGCTGAAGCTTTCTTT	CSVFRGAAEAFF
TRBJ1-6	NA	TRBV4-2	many	TGTGCCAGCAGCCAAGAAGCGGGCACGTATAATTCACCCCTCCACTTT	CASSQEAGTYNSPLHF
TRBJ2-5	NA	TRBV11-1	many	TGTGCCAGCAGCTTAGAGACCGGGGGGCCTGGGGAGACCCAGTACTTC	CASSLETGGPGETQYF
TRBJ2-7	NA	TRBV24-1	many	TGTGCCACCAGTGACAACTACGAGCAGTACTTC	CATSDNYEQYF